The clone carrying this T cell receptor (beta chain) was detected ten times or more. The antigen is undetermined. The data stem from a study of T cells in Graves' hyperthyroidism and ophthalmopathy. Findings of the study overall: Researchers found most expanded thyroid clonotypes above 0.001 in blood as well. In the analysis, a 13 V-J model separated ophthalmopathy from stable hyperthyroidism. Ophthalmopathy, as predicted by the model, came a median about seven months after the prediction.

The CDR3 is 13 residues long. V dropped 3 bases and J dropped 3 bases, with 9 bases sitting between them. Germline loops: CDR1 MNHEY, CDR2 SMNVEV (reference sequence). Amplified regions were TCR beta CDR3 sequences from RNA transcripts. An initial round of RT-PCR targeting the TCR CDR3 relied on the HTBI primer set. TCRdb re-called the multiplex PCR reads through MiXCR, storing one row per CDR3 protein. The sample lists a few hundred thousand distinct CDR3 sequences, about 16% occurring once. The PBMCs were taken from roughly 10 ml of fresh peripheral blood. Sequencing input: blood. The rearrangement uses TRBV27 and TRBJ2-7; D possibly corresponds to TRBD2 (5 bases). The origin of this receptor is a young woman with Graves' ophthalmopathy. The CDR3 bases are TGTGCCAGCAGTTTCCGAGCGGACTACGAGCAGTACTTC. The encoded protein is CASSFRADYEQYF.